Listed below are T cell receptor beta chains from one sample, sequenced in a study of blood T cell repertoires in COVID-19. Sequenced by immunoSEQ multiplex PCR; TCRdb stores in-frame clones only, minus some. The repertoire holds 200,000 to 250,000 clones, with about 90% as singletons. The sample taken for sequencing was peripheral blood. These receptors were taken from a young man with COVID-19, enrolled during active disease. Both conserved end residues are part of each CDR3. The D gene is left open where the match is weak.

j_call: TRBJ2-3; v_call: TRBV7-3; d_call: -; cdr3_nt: TGTGCCAGCAGCTTCACAGGGCGCACAGATACGCAGTATTTT; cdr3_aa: CASSFTGRTDTQYF
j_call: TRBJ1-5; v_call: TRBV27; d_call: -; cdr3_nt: TGTGCCAGCAGTTTATCTCGGACTTATCAGCCCCAGCATTTT; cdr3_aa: CASSLSRTYQPQHF
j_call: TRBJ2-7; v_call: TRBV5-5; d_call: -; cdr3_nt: TGTGCCAGCAGCTTGGAAGGCGGCCTCCAAGAGCAGTACTTC; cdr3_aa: CASSLEGGLQEQYF
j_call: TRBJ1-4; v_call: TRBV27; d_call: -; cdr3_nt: TGTGCCAGCAGTTATGACAGCGAGAATGAAAAACTGTTTTTT; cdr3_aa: CASSYDSENEKLFF
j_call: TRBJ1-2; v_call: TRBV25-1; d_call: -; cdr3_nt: TGTGCCAGCAGTGAATTGTCCCCACGGAACTATGGCTACACCTTC; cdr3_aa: CASSELSPRNYGYTF
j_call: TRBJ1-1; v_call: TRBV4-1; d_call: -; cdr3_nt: TGCGCCAGCAGCCAAGAGGTAGACAGTAGGGCTGAAGCTTTCTTT; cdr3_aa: CASSQEVDSRAEAFF
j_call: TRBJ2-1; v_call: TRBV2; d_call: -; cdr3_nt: TGTGCCAGTCCTTATGGGCTCCCTCAGGGTGAGCAGTTCTTC; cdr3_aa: CASPYGLPQGEQFF
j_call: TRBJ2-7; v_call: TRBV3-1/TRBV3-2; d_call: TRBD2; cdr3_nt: TGTGCCAGCAGCCAAGGGACTAGCGGAGAAACCTACGAGCAGTACTTC; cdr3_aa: CASSQGTSGETYEQYF
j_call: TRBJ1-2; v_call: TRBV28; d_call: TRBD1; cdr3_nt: TGTGCCAGCAGTCGCGGGGACAGAAGGGGCTATGGCTACACCTTC; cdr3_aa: CASSRGDRRGYGYTF
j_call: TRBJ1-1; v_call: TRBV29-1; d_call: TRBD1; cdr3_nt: TGCAGCGTTGATCCCTTTGGCCCAGGGACAGGCGACACTGAAGCTTTCTTT; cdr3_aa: CSVDPFGPGTGDTEAFF
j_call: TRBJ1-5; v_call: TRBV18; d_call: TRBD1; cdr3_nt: TGTGCCAGCTCACCAGGGCAGGGGGGCAATCAGCCCCAGCATTTT; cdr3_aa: CASSPGQGGNQPQHF